The sequence of this T cell receptor (beta chain) was determined in a study of CD8 T cell repertoires and HIV-1 epitope variants. On the study more broadly: Cultures ran roughly ten days, with IL-2, IL-7 and IL-15 added on days 3 and 7.

Produced via immunoSEQ multiplex PCR; TCRdb's table is partial and in-frame only. This sample has some 5,900 clones; about 70% occur once, and the top ten carry just under 45%. Of note for this clone: What it binds is not known.

Trimming pared 7 bases from V and 0 bases from J, leaving 13 bases between. CDR1 MNHNY and CDR2 SVGAGI come from the germline V gene (reference sequence). The CDR3 length is 14 residues. This TCR came from a male donor with HIV. The gene calls are TRBV6-6 and TRBJ2-7; D might be TRBD1 (5 bases). Sample: cultured CD8+ T cells derived from PBMCs. For the CDR3, the DNA is TGTGCCAGCAACACCGACAGCTACTCCTACGAGCAGTACTTC. Encoded protein: CASNTDSYSYEQYF.